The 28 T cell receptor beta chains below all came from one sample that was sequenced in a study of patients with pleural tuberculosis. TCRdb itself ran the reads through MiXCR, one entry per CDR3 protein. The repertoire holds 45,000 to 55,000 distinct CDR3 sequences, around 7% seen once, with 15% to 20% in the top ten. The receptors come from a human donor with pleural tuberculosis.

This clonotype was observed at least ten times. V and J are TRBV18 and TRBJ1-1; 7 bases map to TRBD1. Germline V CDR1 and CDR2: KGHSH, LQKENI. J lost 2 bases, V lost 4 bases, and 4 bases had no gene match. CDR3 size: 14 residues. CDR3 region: CASSQGQLNTEAFF. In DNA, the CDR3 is TGTGCCAGCTCACAGGGACAGCTTAACACTGAAGCTTTCTTT.

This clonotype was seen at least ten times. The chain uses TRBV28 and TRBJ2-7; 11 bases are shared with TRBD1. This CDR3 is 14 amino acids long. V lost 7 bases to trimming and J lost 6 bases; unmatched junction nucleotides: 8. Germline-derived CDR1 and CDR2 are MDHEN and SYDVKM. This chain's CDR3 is CASTPTGTGGEQYF. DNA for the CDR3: TGTGCCAGCACCCCGACGGGGACAGGGGGCGAGCAGTACTTC.

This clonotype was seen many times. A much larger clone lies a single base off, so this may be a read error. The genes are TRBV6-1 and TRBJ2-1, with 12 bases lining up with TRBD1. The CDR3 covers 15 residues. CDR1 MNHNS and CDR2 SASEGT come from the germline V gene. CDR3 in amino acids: CAGSVGTGGYHEQFF. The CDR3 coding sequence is TGTGCCGGCAGTGTGGGGACAGGGGGCTATCATGAGCAGTTCTTC.

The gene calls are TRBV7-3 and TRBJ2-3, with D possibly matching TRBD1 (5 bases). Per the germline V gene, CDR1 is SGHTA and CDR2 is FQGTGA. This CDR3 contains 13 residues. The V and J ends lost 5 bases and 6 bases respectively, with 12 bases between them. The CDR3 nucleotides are TGTGCCAGCAGCGTCTCTAAGGGGGATACGCAGTATTTT. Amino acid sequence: CASSVSKGDTQYF.

The CDR3 DNA is TGCAGTGCCCCCCGCCAGACTAGCACAGAGACCCAGTACTTC. The encoded protein is CSAPRQTSTETQYF. V usage is TRBV20-1 and J usage is TRBJ2-5, with 7 bases that match TRBD2. This CDR3 spans 14 amino acids. The germline gives CDR1 DFQATT, CDR2 SNEGSKA (reference sequence). Unmatched junction bases numbered 11, after V lost 6 bases and J lost 4 bases.

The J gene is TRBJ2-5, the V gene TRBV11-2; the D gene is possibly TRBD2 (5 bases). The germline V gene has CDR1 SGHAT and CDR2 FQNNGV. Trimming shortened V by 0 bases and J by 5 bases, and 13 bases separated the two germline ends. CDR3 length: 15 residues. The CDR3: CASSLEGRPGETQYF. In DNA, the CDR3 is TGTGCCAGCAGCTTAGAAGGCAGACCGGGGGAGACCCAGTACTTC.

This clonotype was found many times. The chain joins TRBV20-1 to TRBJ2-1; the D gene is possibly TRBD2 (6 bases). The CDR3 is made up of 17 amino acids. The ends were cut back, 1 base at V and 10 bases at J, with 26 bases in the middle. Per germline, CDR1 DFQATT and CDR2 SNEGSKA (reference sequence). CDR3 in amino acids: CSARVVRDSHVTLEQFF. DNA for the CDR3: TGCAGTGCTAGAGTTGTCAGGGACTCACACGTCACATTGGAGCAGTTCTTC.

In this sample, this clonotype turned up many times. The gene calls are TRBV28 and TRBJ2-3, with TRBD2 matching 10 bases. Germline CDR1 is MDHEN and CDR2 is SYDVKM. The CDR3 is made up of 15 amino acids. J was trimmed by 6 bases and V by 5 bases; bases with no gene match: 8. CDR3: CASSRSGRAGDTQYF. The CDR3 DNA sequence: TGTGCCAGCAGTAGAAGCGGGAGGGCCGGGGATACGCAGTATTTT.

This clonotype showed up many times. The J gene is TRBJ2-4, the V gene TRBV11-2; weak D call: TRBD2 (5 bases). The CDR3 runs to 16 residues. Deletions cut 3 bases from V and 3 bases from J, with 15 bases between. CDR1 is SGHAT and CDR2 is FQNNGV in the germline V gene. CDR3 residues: CASSFHLTGVKNIQYF. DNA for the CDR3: TGTGCCAGCAGCTTCCATCTGACCGGGGTCAAAAACATTCAGTACTTC.

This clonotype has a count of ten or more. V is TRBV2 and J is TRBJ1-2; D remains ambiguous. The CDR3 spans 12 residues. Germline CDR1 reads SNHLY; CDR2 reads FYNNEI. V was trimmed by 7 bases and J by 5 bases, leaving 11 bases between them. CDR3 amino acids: CASIETPYGYTF. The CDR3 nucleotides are TGTGCCAGCATCGAGACACCTTATGGCTACACCTTC.

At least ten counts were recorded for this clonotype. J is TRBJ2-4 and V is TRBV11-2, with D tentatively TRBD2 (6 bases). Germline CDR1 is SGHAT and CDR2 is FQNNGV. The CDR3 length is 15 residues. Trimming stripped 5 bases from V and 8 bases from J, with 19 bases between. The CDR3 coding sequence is TGTGCCAGCAGCCCACAAGGGACTCAAGGGGACATTCAGTACTTC. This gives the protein CASSPQGTQGDIQYF.

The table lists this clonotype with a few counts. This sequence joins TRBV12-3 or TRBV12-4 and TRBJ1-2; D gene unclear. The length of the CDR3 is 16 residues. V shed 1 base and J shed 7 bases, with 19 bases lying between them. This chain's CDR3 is CASSLVVRPGLGGYTF. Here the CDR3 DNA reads TGTGCCAGCAGTTTAGTTGTGAGACCCGGATTGGGTGGCTACACCTTC.

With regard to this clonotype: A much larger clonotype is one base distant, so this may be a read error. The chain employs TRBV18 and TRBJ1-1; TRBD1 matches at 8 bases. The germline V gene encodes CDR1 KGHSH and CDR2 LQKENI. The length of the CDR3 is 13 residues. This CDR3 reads CVSSPGQAREAFF. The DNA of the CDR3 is TGTGTCAGCTCACCGGGACAGGCCAGAGAAGCTTTCTTT.

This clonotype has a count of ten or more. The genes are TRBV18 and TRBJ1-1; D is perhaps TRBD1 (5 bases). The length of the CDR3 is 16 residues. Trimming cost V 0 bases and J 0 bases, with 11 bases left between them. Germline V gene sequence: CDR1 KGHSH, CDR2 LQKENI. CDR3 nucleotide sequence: TGTGCCAGCTCACCACCGACAGCTACTCTGAACACTGAAGCTTTCTTT. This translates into CASSPPTATLNTEAFF.

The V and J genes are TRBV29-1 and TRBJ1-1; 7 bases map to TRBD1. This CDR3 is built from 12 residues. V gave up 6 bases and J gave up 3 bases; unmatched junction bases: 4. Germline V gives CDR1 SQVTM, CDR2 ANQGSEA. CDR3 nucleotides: TGCAGCGTGAATGACAGGGACACTGAAGCTTTCTTT. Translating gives CSVNDRDTEAFF.

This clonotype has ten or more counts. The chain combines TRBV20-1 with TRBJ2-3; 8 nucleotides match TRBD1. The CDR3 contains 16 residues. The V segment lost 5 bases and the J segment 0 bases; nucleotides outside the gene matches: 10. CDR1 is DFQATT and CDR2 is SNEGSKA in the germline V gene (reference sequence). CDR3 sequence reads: CSADLSRQGSTDTQYF. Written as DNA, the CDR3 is TGCAGTGCTGATCTTTCCCGACAGGGGAGCACAGATACGCAGTATTTT.

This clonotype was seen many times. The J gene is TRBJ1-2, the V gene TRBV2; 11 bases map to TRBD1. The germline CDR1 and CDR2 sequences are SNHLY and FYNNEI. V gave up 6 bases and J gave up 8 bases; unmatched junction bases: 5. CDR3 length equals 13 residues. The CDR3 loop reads CASRLGQGAGYTF. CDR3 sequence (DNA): TGTGCCAGCAGACTAGGACAGGGGGCGGGCTACACCTTC.

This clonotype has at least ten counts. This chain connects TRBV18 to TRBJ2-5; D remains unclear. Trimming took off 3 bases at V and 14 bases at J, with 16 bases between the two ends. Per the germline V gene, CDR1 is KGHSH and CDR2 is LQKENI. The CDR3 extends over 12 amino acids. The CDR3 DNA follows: TGTGCCAGCTCACCGGGCCAACGCCGCGTTTACTTC. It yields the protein CASSPGQRRVYF.

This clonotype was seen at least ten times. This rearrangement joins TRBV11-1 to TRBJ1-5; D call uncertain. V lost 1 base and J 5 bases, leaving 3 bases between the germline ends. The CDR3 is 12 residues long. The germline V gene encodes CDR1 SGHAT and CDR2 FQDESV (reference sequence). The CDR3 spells CASSLDYQPQHF. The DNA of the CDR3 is TGTGCCAGCAGCTTAGATTATCAGCCCCAGCATTTT.

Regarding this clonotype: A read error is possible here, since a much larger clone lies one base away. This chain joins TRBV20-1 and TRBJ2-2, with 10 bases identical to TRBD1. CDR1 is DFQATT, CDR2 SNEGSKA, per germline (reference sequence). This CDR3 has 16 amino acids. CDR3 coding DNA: TGCAGTGCTAGAGATGAACGACAGGGGGCTGACGGGGAGCTGCTTTTT. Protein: CSARDERQGADGELLF.

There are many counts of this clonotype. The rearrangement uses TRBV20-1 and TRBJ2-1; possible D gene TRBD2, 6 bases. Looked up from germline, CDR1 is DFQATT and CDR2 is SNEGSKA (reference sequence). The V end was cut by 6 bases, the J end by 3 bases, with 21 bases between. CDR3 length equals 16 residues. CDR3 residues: CSALGLRRRGYNEQFF. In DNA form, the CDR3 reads TGCAGTGCCCTAGGACTACGCAGGCGGGGCTACAATGAGCAGTTCTTC.

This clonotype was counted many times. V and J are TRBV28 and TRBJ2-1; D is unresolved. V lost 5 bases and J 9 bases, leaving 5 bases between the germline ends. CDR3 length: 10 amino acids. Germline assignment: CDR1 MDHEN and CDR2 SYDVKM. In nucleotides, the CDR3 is TGTGCCAGCAGTGGGCCTGAGCAGTTCTTC. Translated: CASSGPEQFF.

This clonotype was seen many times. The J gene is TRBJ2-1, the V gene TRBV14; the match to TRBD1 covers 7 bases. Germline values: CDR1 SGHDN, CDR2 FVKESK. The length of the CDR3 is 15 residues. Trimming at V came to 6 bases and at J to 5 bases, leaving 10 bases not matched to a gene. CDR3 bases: TGTGCCAGCAGACCACAGACAGGGAACCACAATGAGCAGTTCTTC. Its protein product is CASRPQTGNHNEQFF.

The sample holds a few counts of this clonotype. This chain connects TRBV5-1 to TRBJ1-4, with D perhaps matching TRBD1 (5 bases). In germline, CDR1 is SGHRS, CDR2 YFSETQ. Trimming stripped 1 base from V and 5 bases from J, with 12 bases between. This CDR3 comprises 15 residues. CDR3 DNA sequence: TGCGCCAGCAGCTTGAACTGGGGACTCAATGAAAAACTGTTTTTT. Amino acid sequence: CASSLNWGLNEKLFF.

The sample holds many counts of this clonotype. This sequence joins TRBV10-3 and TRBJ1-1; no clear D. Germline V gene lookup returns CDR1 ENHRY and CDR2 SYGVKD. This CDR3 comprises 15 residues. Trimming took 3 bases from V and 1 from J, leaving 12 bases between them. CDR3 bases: TGTGCCATCAGTGAATCCGAGTTGAAGAACACTGAAGCTTTCTTT. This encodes CAISESELKNTEAFF.

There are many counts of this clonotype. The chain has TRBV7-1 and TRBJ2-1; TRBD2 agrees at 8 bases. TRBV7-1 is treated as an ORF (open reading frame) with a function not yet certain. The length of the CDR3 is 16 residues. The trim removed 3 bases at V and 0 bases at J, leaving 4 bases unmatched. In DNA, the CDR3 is TGTGCCAGCAGCTCGACTAGCGCTAGCTCCTACAATGAGCAGTTCTTC. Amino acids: CASSSTSASSYNEQFF.

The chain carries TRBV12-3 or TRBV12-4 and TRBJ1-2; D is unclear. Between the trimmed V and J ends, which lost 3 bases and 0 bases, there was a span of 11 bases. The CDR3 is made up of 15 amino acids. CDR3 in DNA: TGTGCCAGCAGTTTGGCGCTTAATACTAACTATGGCTACACCTTC. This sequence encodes CASSLALNTNYGYTF.

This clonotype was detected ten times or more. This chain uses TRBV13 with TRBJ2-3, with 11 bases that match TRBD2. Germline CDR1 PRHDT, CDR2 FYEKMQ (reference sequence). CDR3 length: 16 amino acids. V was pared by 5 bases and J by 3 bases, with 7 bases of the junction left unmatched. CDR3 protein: CASSGTLAGATDTQYF. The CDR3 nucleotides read TGTGCCAGCAGCGGAACACTAGCGGGAGCGACAGATACGCAGTATTTT. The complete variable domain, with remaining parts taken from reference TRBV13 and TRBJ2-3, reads AAGVIQSPRHLIKEKRETATLKCYPIPRHDTVYWYQQGPGQDPQFLISFYEKMQSDKGSIPDRFSAQQFSDYHSELNMSSLELGDSALYFCASSGTLAGATDTQYFGPGTRLTVL.